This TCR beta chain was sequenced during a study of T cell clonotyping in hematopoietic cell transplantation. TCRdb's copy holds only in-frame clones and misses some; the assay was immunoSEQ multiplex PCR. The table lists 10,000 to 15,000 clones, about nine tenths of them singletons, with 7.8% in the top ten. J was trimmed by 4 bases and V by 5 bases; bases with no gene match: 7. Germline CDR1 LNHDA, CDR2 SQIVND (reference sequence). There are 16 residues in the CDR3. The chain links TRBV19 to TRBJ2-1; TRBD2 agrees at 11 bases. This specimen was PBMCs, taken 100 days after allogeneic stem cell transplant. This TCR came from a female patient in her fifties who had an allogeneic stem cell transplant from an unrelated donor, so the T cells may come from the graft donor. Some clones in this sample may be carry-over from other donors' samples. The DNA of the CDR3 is TGTGCCAGTAGTGTAGGGACTAGCGGACTATACAATGAGCAGTTCTTC. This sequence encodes CASSVGTSGLYNEQFF. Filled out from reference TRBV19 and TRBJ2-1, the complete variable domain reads DGGITQSPKYLFRKEGQNVTLSCEQNLNHDAMYWYRQDPGQGLRLIYYSQIVNDFQKGDIAEGYSVSREKKESFPLTVTSAQKNPTAFYLCASSVGTSGLYNEQFFGPGTRLTVL.